This passage covers 13 T cell receptor beta chains from one sample sequenced in a study of T-cell memory formation after mild COVID-19. TCRdb fed the 5' RACE reads into MiXCR, producing one record per CDR3 protein. The top ten clones hold 20% to 25% of a sample with some 57,000 distinct CDR3 sequences, more than 9% of them seen once. The sequenced sample consisted of PBMCs or a T cell subset sorted from them (not recorded which). Receptors were obtained from a man aged 18 to 30 who had mild COVID-19 (a few samples of this study predate the infection). Cell type and time point are not known.

This clonotype was picked up a small number of times. J is TRBJ2-3 and V is TRBV5-1, with D possibly TRBD2 on 6 matching bases. The germline V gene has CDR1 SGHRS and CDR2 YFSETQ. The CDR3 covers 14 residues. Trimming stripped 4 bases from V and 5 bases from J, with 14 bases between. The CDR3 DNA is TGCGCCAGCAGCCTGGGGGGAACGGGAGATACGCAGTATTTT. Translating gives CASSLGGTGDTQYF.

In its sample, this clonotype was seen many times. The rearrangement joins TRBV7-8 to TRBJ1-1, with TRBD1 identical over 8 bases. The CDR3 covers 15 residues. The V gene's germline CDR1 is SGHVS and CDR2 FQNEAQ. V lost 1 base, J lost 4 bases, and 5 bases stayed unmatched. CDR3 sequence reads: CASSLVLTGGTEAFF. CDR3 sequence (DNA): TGTGCCAGCAGCTTAGTCCTAACAGGGGGCACTGAAGCTTTCTTT.

The chain uses TRBV5-4 and TRBJ2-7; 11 nucleotides line up with TRBD2. V lost 5 bases to trimming and J lost 3 bases; unmatched junction nucleotides: 7. This CDR3 is built from 15 residues. Germline V gives CDR1 SGHNT, CDR2 YYREEE (reference sequence). The CDR3 DNA follows: TGTGCCAGCAGTCGTAGCGGGGGGGATTACTACGAGCAGTACGTC. Its protein product is CASSRSGGDYYEQYV.

The chain uses TRBV18 and TRBJ1-3; 8 bases match TRBD1. With V trimmed by 0 bases and J by 0 bases, 4 bases remained unmatched. From germline, CDR1 is KGHSH and CDR2 LQKENI. This CDR3 has 17 residues. The CDR3 region has the DNA TGTGCCAGCTCACCACCGGGGACAGGCCCCTCTGGAAACACCATATATTTT. Translating it yields CASSPPGTGPSGNTIYF. Full variable domain (missing parts from reference TRBV18 and TRBJ1-3): NAGVMQNPRHLVRRRGQEARLRCSPMKGHSHVYWYRQLPEEGLKFMVYLQKENIIDESGMPKERFSAEFPKEGPSILRIQQVVRGDSAAYFCASSPPGTGPSGNTIYFGEGSWLTVV.

The chain has TRBV5-4 and TRBJ2-2; a possible D gene is TRBD2 (7 bases). V was trimmed by 9 bases and J by 7 bases, leaving 19 bases between them. The CDR3 covers 14 residues. Per the germline V gene, CDR1 is SGHNT and CDR2 is YYREEE (reference sequence). The CDR3 DNA reads TGTGCCACCCAAAAAGGGGGGGCGGACGGGGAGCTGTTTTTT. Encoded protein: CATQKGGADGELFF.

There are a few counts of this clonotype. The chain recombines TRBV5-1 with TRBJ2-1; 7 bases line up with TRBD1. This CDR3 contains 15 residues. Germline V gene lookup returns CDR1 SGHRS and CDR2 YFSETQ. V shed 0 bases, J shed 3 bases, and the junction held 3 bases outside the gene matches. CDR3 nucleotide sequence: TGCGCCAGCAGCTTGGAGACAGGGAACTACAATGAGCAGTTCTTC. Its protein product is CASSLETGNYNEQFF.

The table lists this clonotype with many counts. The V gene is TRBV29-1, the J gene TRBJ2-7; possibly TRBD1 or TRBD2 for D (5 bases each). The germline V gene has CDR1 SQVTM and CDR2 ANQGSEA. CDR3 length: 11 amino acids. The V end was cut by 7 bases, the J end by 7 bases, with 14 bases between. CDR3 in DNA: TGCAGCGCTGACGGGACGGGGGAGCAGTACTTC. Residues: CSADGTGEQYF.

The rearrangement links TRBV29-1 to TRBJ2-4; 9 bases line up with TRBD1. The CDR3 loop spans 11 amino acids. Germline V gives CDR1 SQVTM, CDR2 ANQGSEA. V dropped 0 bases and J dropped 12; count of bases not matched to a gene: 0. In DNA form, the CDR3 reads TGCAGCGTTGAAGAGGGACAGGGTCAGTACTTC. It yields the protein CSVEEGQGQYF.

V is TRBV4-3 and J is TRBJ2-6, with D tentatively TRBD1 (5 bases). The CDR3 sequence is 18 residues long. Trimming removed 0 bases from V and 2 bases from J, with 14 bases in between. Germline CDR1 is LGHNA and CDR2 is YSLEER. As DNA, the CDR3 is TGCGCCAGCAGCCAAGAAAGATACCAGGGAACTGGGGCCAACGTCCTGACTTTC. Translation: CASSQERYQGTGANVLTF.

This clonotype was detected many times. V gene TRBV5-4 combines with J gene TRBJ2-1, with no clear D. The CDR3 has 11 residues. With 0 bases removed from V and 7 bases from J, the gap between germline ends came to 2 bases. CDR1 and CDR2 from the germline V gene are SGHNT and YYREEE (reference sequence). CDR3 region: CASSLENEQFF. The DNA for the CDR3 is TGTGCCAGCAGCTTGGAGAATGAGCAGTTCTTC.

Only a few counts were recorded for this clonotype. The chain joins TRBV6-4 to TRBJ1-3; no firm D call. Trimming cost V 5 bases and J 8 bases, with 7 bases left between them. The CDR3 has 11 residues. CDR1 is MRHNA and CDR2 is SNTAGT in the germline V gene. CDR3 in DNA: TGTGCCAGCAGTCCCGTGGACACCATATATTTT. This sequence encodes CASSPVDTIYF.

This clonotype came up a few times. The V and J genes are TRBV6-5 and TRBJ2-3; TRBD1 agrees at 8 bases. The V and J ends lost 7 bases and 8 bases, in that order; junction bases with no gene match: 8. The CDR3 is 13 amino acids. Looked up from germline, CDR1 is MNHEY and CDR2 is SVGAGI. The CDR3 reads CASMGTGMGTQYF. The CDR3 DNA reads TGTGCCAGCATGGGGACAGGAATGGGTACGCAGTATTTT.

This chain joins TRBV4-1 and TRBJ2-3; TRBD2 agrees at 9 bases. The germline V gene encodes CDR1 MGHRA and CDR2 YSYEKL. CDR3 length: 17 residues. V trimming: 4 bases; J trimming: 0 bases; junction bases outside the gene matches: 8. CDR3 in DNA: TGCGCCAGCAGCCCCCTTGGGAGCGGGGGGAGCACAGATACGCAGTATTTT. Protein sequence: CASSPLGSGGSTDTQYF.